The clone carrying this T cell receptor beta chain was seen ten or more times. The data stem from a study of T cells after yellow fever vaccination. The CDR3 consists of 16 residues. V was clipped by 0 bases and J by 4 bases; unmatched bases: 6. Germline CDR1 reads LNHNV; CDR2 reads YYDKDF (reference sequence). TCRdb called the 5' RACE reads again in MiXCR, with one record for every CDR3 protein. The sample includes 250,000 or so distinct CDR3 sequences, roughly 3.7% seen only once; the top ten take about a fifth. The specimen comprised PBMCs, sampled 15 days after the yellow fever booster vaccination. The V gene is TRBV15, the J gene TRBJ2-4; 7 bases map to TRBD2. This TCR was sampled from a man between 18 and 35 years old who received the YFV17D yellow fever vaccine. The CDR3 loop is CATSRDRGGSKNIQYF. The CDR3 DNA is TGTGCCACCAGCAGAGATCGGGGAGGGTCAAAAAACATTCAGTACTTC.